The 24 T cell receptor beta chains given below trace back to one sample, sequenced in a study of T cell responses to AZD1222 COVID-19 vaccine. The table came from immunoSEQ multiplex PCR; TCRdb's copy has only in-frame clones and leaves some out. The sample lists approximately 110,000 clones, over 75% seen once, with about 7.8% in the top ten. This specimen consisted of peripheral blood, obtained on day 0 of AZD1222 vaccination. The receptors stem from an adult in good health.

V gene TRBV7-8 combines with J gene TRBJ1-2, with a tentative D call TRBD1 (6 bases). This CDR3 comprises 17 residues. Germline V gene lookup returns CDR1 SGHVS and CDR2 FQNEAQ. The germline V and J ends were trimmed by 4 bases and 8 bases, with 26 bases remaining between them. The CDR3 DNA follows: TGTGCCAGCAGCTCCCGATACATTACCCGGACAGCGGGGGGCTACACCTTC. Residues: CASSSRYITRTAGGYTF.

The gene calls are TRBV6-1 and TRBJ1-2, with no clear D. The V end lost 2 bases, the J end lost 12 bases, and 7 bases lay between the germline ends. The CDR3 consists of 10 residues. Germline V gene data show CDR1 as MNHNS and CDR2 as SASEGT. The CDR3 nucleotides read TGTGCCAGCAGTGAAAAGGGAGACACCTTC. This gives the protein CASSEKGDTF.

J is TRBJ1-4 and V is TRBV7-4; D is perhaps TRBD1 (5 bases). Germline values: CDR1 SGHVT, CDR2 SQSDAQ. Trimming stripped 3 bases from V and 0 bases from J, with 17 bases between. The CDR3 runs 18 residues. The DNA for the CDR3 is TGTGCCAGCAGCTTCCTCCGGCCCGGGGCTGCAACTAATGAAAAACTGTTTTTT. Translated, it gives CASSFLRPGAATNEKLFF.

CDR3 sequence reads: CASSWGGKGTEAFF. In DNA, the CDR3 is TGTGCCAGCAGTTGGGGGGGGAAGGGTACTGAAGCTTTCTTT. The chain employs TRBV28 and TRBJ1-1; TRBD1 is a possible D gene (5 bases). The length of the CDR3 is 14 residues. Trimming took 4 bases from V and 5 from J, leaving 14 bases between them. Germline V gene sequence: CDR1 MDHEN, CDR2 SYDVKM.

This clone was seen more than once but under ten times. The gene calls are TRBV5-1 and TRBJ2-5; D gene unclear. The germline V gene has CDR1 SGHRS and CDR2 YFSETQ. Trimming took 4 bases from V and 5 from J, leaving 6 bases between them. The CDR3 spans 11 residues. Here the CDR3 reads CASSTVETQYF. The CDR3 region has the DNA TGCGCCAGCAGCACAGTGGAGACCCAGTACTTC.

CDR3 sequence: CASSVGAQETQYF. The CDR3 DNA sequence: TGTGCCAGCAGCGTAGGCGCTCAAGAGACCCAGTACTTC. The genes are TRBV9 and TRBJ2-5; D is unresolved. Per germline, CDR1 SGDLS and CDR2 YYNGEE. Trimming removed 0 bases from V and 2 bases from J, with 5 bases in between. This CDR3 is 13 amino acids long. The full variable domain, its missing parts supplied by reference TRBV9 and TRBJ2-5, is DSGVTQTPKHLITATGQRVTLRCSPRSGDLSVYWYQQSLDQGLQFLIQYYNGEERAKGNILERFSAQQFPDLHSELNLSSLELGDSALYFCASSVGAQETQYFGPGTRLLVL.

The chain combines TRBV18 with TRBJ2-3; D possibly corresponds to TRBD2 (6 bases). Looked up from germline, CDR1 is KGHSH and CDR2 is LQKENI. The CDR3 sequence is 18 residues long. V shed 3 bases and J shed 0 bases, with 19 bases lying between them. The CDR3 is CASSPPVSKRASTDTQYF. The CDR3 nucleotides read TGTGCCAGCTCACCCCCCGTTTCGAAGCGGGCGAGCACAGATACGCAGTATTTT.

The chain combines TRBV10-2 with TRBJ1-6; 9 bases align to TRBD1. With 6 bases clipped from V and 9 bases from J, the junction kept 6 bases outside the gene matches. This CDR3 is 14 amino acids long. The germline gives CDR1 WSHSY, CDR2 SAAADI. The CDR3 sequence is CASSVQGARSPLHF. Here the CDR3 DNA reads TGCGCCAGCAGCGTACAGGGGGCGCGTTCACCCCTCCACTTT.

The chain uses TRBV19 and TRBJ1-2; the D is unclear. Trimming stripped 11 bases from V and 6 bases from J, with 16 bases between. Germline V gene data show CDR1 as LNHDA and CDR2 as SQIVND (reference sequence). This CDR3 comprises 12 residues. The CDR3 DNA is TGTGCCGCAAAGACCGGCGGGAATGGCTACACCTTC. Translated, it gives CAAKTGGNGYTF.

This chain links TRBV28 with TRBJ2-5; TRBD2 is a possible D gene (7 bases). The CDR3 extends over 14 amino acids. Trimming removed 7 bases from V and 7 bases from J, with 19 bases in between. The germline V gene encodes CDR1 MDHEN and CDR2 SYDVKM. CDR3 nucleotide sequence: TGTGCCAGCACCCTAGCCCAGGGAGGGGGGACCCAGTACTTC. Translating gives CASTLAQGGGTQYF.

This chain uses TRBV5-1 with TRBJ2-5; tentative D call: TRBD2 (7 bases). This CDR3 has 15 residues. Trimming took 0 bases from V and 3 from J, leaving 12 bases between them. From germline, CDR1 is SGHRS and CDR2 YFSETQ. CDR3 bases: TGCGCCAGCAGCTTGGGGGGGGGCTCAGAAGAGACCCAGTACTTC. It yields the protein CASSLGGGSEETQYF.

This clone was counted a few times. This rearrangement joins TRBV4-1 to TRBJ2-5; D is perhaps TRBD1 (5 bases). Germline CDR1 is MGHRA and CDR2 is YSYEKL. V was shortened by 4 bases and J by 2 bases, with 11 bases between the two germline ends. CDR3 length equals 14 residues. The CDR3 loop is CASSPGLRQETQYF. The CDR3, as DNA: TGCGCCAGCAGCCCAGGGTTGAGGCAAGAGACCCAGTACTTC.

V is TRBV6-1 and J is TRBJ2-1, with D tentatively TRBD1 or TRBD2 (5 bases each). Looked up from germline, CDR1 is MNHNS and CDR2 is SASEGT. There are 14 residues in the CDR3. V lost 8 bases, J lost 4 bases, and 15 bases lay in between. This CDR3 is CASFEAGTYNEQFF. The CDR3 DNA reads TGTGCCAGCTTTGAAGCAGGGACGTACAATGAGCAGTTCTTC.

The V gene is TRBV5-1, the J gene TRBJ2-2; D is unresolved. CDR3 size: 13 residues. V was pared by 0 bases and J by 4 bases, with 4 bases between. The V gene's germline CDR1 is SGHRS and CDR2 YFSETQ. This chain's CDR3 is CASSLDFTGELFF. The CDR3 region has the DNA TGCGCCAGCAGCTTGGATTTCACCGGGGAGCTGTTTTTT.

This clone turned up a few times. The CDR3 is CASSLGGSSASYEQYF. The CDR3 DNA follows: TGCGCCAGCAGCTTGGGGGGTAGCAGCGCCTCCTACGAGCAGTACTTC. This chain connects TRBV5-1 to TRBJ2-7; D is unclear. The CDR3 has 16 amino acids. V was pared by 0 bases and J by 0 bases, with 13 bases between. Germline CDR1 reads SGHRS; CDR2 reads YFSETQ.

The gene calls are TRBV29-1 and TRBJ1-2; TRBD1 aligns across 8 bases. J lost 6 bases, V lost 3 bases, and 3 bases had no gene match. Looked up from germline, CDR1 is SQVTM and CDR2 is ANQGSEA. There are 12 residues in the CDR3. The CDR3 sequence is CSVDGQGHGYTF. The DNA of the CDR3 is TGCAGCGTTGACGGACAGGGCCATGGCTACACCTTC. Drawing the rest from reference TRBV29-1 and TRBJ1-2, the complete variable domain is SAVISQKPSRDICQRGTSLTIQCQVDSQVTMMFWYRQQPGQSLTLIATANQGSEATYESGFVIDKFPISRPNLTFSTLTVSNMSPEDSSIYLCSVDGQGHGYTFGSGTRLTVV.

The chain has TRBV19 and TRBJ2-3, with 12 positions matching TRBD2. V was pared by 5 bases and J by 0 bases, with 12 bases of the junction left unmatched. The CDR3 spans 19 residues. From germline, CDR1 is LNHDA and CDR2 SQIVND (reference sequence). The CDR3 loop reads CASSPRTSGVDASTDTQYF. Written as DNA, the CDR3 is TGTGCCAGTAGTCCCCGGACTAGCGGGGTGGATGCTAGCACAGATACGCAGTATTTT.

The rearrangement joins TRBV3-1 (or the pseudogene TRBV3-2) to TRBJ2-3, with D unclear. V lost 0 bases, J lost 2 bases, and 9 bases lay in between. Germline loops: CDR1 LGHDT, CDR2 YNNKEL (reference sequence). There are 15 residues in the CDR3. The CDR3 loop reads CASSQDRPPTDTQYF. For the CDR3, the DNA is TGTGCCAGCAGCCAAGATAGACCCCCCACAGATACGCAGTATTTT.

This clone was seen only a few times. The chain joins TRBV10-2 to TRBJ2-1, with 11 bases aligning to TRBD2. Germline CDR1 WSHSY, CDR2 SAAADI. This CDR3 is 15 amino acids long. Trimming removed 7 bases from V and 5 bases from J; junction bases left unmatched: 7. The CDR3 DNA reads TGCGCCAGCAAGCCTAGCGGGGGGCAAAACAATGAGCAGTTCTTC. It is translated as CASKPSGGQNNEQFF.

This clone was observed a single time. This sequence joins TRBV6-2 or TRBV6-3 and TRBJ2-3, with 13 bases lining up with TRBD2. Looked up from germline, CDR1 is MNHEY and CDR2 is SVGEGT. CDR3 length: 19 residues. V lost 0 bases and J lost 4; bases outside the gene matches: 10. The CDR3 reads CASSYSSPGLAGEADTQYF. The CDR3 DNA sequence: TGTGCCAGCAGTTACTCTTCACCCGGACTAGCGGGAGAAGCAGATACGCAGTATTTT.

The chain employs TRBV4-1 and TRBJ1-6; D is possibly TRBD1 (5 bases). The V end was cut by 0 bases, the J end by 0 bases, with 15 bases between. The CDR3 consists of 19 residues. Germline V gives CDR1 MGHRA, CDR2 YSYEKL. CDR3 amino acids: CASSQDNRLASSYNSPLHF. The DNA for the CDR3 is TGCGCCAGCAGCCAAGATAACAGGCTGGCGAGCTCCTATAATTCACCCCTCCACTTT.

V and J are TRBV21-1 and TRBJ1-3. TRBV21-1 is a pseudogene segment. CDR3 length: 15 amino acids. The CDR3 region is CASSPWKAHGNTIYF. DNA of the CDR3: TGTGCCAGCAGCCCTTGGAAAGCCCATGGAAACACCATATATTTT.

The chain links TRBV5-6 to TRBJ1-3; TRBD1 is a possible D gene (5 bases). Trimming removed 4 bases from V and 0 bases from J, with 17 bases in between. From germline, CDR1 is SGHDT and CDR2 YYEEEE. There are 17 residues in the CDR3. Here the CDR3 DNA reads TGTGCCAGCAGCGCGGCCCTTACAGGAAGCTCTGGAAACACCATATATTTT. Translation gives CASSAALTGSSGNTIYF.

The chain combines TRBV19 with TRBJ1-5; D is unresolved. The germline gives CDR1 LNHDA, CDR2 SQIVND (reference sequence). The CDR3 is 17 amino acids. V gave up 7 bases and J gave up 0 bases, with 19 bases separating them. CDR3 in amino acids: CASTSYGQAHSNQPQHF. DNA of the CDR3: TGTGCCAGTACCTCTTACGGGCAGGCCCATAGCAATCAGCCCCAGCATTTT.